These 23 T cell receptor beta chains were all obtained from the same sample, sequenced in a study of persistence of HIV-infected CD4 T cells. Sequencing used immunoSEQ version 4 in survey mode. TCRdb's table, derived via immunoSEQ multiplex PCR, lists solely in-frame clones and lacks some. Here the sample spans approximately 18,000 clones, almost 65% being singletons. Which antigens these TCRs recognize remains unknown. Lysates of CMV-infected fibroblasts at around 9.1 ug/mL stimulated these cells. CD4+ T cells upregulating both CD40 ligand and CD69 were sorted as responding cells. The sequencing used CD4+ T cells sorted from PBMCs after roughly 17-hour stimulation, collected from a patient who received antiretroviral therapy. The receptor source for this set is an adult woman with HIV who was CMV-seropositive.

This chain uses TRBV5-5 with TRBJ2-7, with D maybe TRBD1 (5 bases). Trimming took 4 bases from V and 4 from J, leaving 18 bases between them. There are 15 residues in the CDR3. CDR1 is SGHKS and CDR2 is YYEKEE in the germline V gene (reference sequence). CDR3 residues: CASSHDQGSVYEQYF. The CDR3 DNA reads as TGTGCCAGCAGCCACGACCAGGGATCGGTATACGAGCAGTACTTC.

CDR3 sequence: CASSPWTGPDTQYF. The CDR3 bases are TGCGCCAGCAGCCCTTGGACAGGGCCAGATACGCAGTATTTT. This chain connects TRBV5-1 to TRBJ2-3, with 8 bases matching TRBD1. The CDR3 has 14 residues. V lost 4 bases to trimming and J lost 4 bases; unmatched junction nucleotides: 5. Germline CDR1 and CDR2: SGHRS and YFSETQ. Based on the CDR3 plus reference TRBV5-1 and TRBJ2-3, the full variable domain is KAGVTQTPRYLIKTRGQQVTLSCSPISGHRSVSWYQQTPGQGLQFLFEYFSETQRNKGNFPGRFSGRQFSNSRSEMNVSTLELGDSALYLCASSPWTGPDTQYFGPGTRLTVL.

CDR3: CASSPGQGAYEQYV. Here the CDR3 DNA reads TGTGCCAGCAGCCCCGGGCAGGGTGCCTACGAGCAGTACGTC. The rearrangement links TRBV7-9 to TRBJ2-7, with D tentatively TRBD1 (5 bases). V lost 5 bases, J lost 2 bases, and 13 bases lay in between. The CDR3 totals 14 residues. Germline lookup yields CDR1 SEHNR and CDR2 FQNEAQ (reference sequence).

The rearrangement uses TRBV3-1 (or the pseudogene TRBV3-2) and TRBJ2-7, with 9 bases that match TRBD1. The germline CDR1 and CDR2 sequences are LGHDT and YNNKEL (reference sequence). The CDR3 loop spans 13 amino acids. V lost 6 bases to trimming and J lost 3 bases; unmatched junction nucleotides: 3. The CDR3 is CASSPTGGYEQYF. The CDR3 nucleotides read TGTGCCAGCAGTCCGACAGGGGGCTACGAGCAGTACTTC.

CDR3 protein: CASSLRPTGGTNEKLFF. CDR3 DNA sequence: TGCGCCAGCAGCTTGAGACCGACAGGGGGAACTAATGAAAAACTGTTTTTT. This chain links TRBV5-1 with TRBJ1-4, with 9 bases aligning to TRBD1. CDR1 SGHRS and CDR2 YFSETQ come from the germline V gene. The ends lost 1 base at V and 1 base at J; junction bases unmatched: 5. CDR3 size: 17 residues.

The gene calls are TRBV5-4 and TRBJ1-1; TRBD1 might be the D (6 bases). CDR1 is SGHNT, CDR2 YYREEE, per germline (reference sequence). This CDR3 spans 14 amino acids. The V gene lost 0 bases and the J gene lost 3 bases, with 9 bases spanning the gap. The CDR3 reads CASSLDGGDTEAFF. The CDR3 bases are TGTGCCAGCAGCTTGGATGGGGGCGACACTGAAGCTTTCTTT. The complete variable domain, with remaining parts taken from reference TRBV5-4 and TRBJ1-1, reads ETGVTQSPTHLIKTRGQQVTLRCSSQSGHNTVSWYQQALGQGPQFIFQYYREEENGRGNFPPRFSGLQFPNYSSELNVNALELDDSALYLCASSLDGGDTEAFFGQGTRLTVV.

The rearrangement links TRBV11-3 to TRBJ2-2; TRBD1 is a possible D gene (6 bases). CDR1 SGHNT and CDR2 YENEEA come from the germline V gene. V lost 6 bases, J lost 6 bases, and 17 bases lay in between. The CDR3 consists of 15 residues. The CDR3 bases are TGTGCCAGCAGTTTGACAGGAGCAAGGCCCGGGGAGCTGTTTTTT. Translation gives CASSLTGARPGELFF.

Points on this clone: This specimen includes other DNA sequences encoding the same CDR3. The chain is built from TRBV7-2 and TRBJ1-2; D not resolved. There are 13 residues in the CDR3. The V gene's germline CDR1 is SGHTA and CDR2 FQGNSA. V was cut by 1 base and J by 2 bases, with 5 bases left in between. The CDR3 protein is CASSLVGNYGYTF. The CDR3 DNA follows: TGTGCCAGCAGCTTAGTCGGGAACTATGGCTACACCTTC.

This chain joins TRBV12-3 or TRBV12-4 and TRBJ2-3; either TRBD1 or TRBD2 may supply D (5 bases each). The V and J ends lost 10 bases and 6 bases respectively, with 14 bases between them. This CDR3 region has 12 residues. CDR3 nucleotides: TGTGCCACCATGGGGGATTTCGATACGCAGTATTTT. Translated, it gives CATMGDFDTQYF.

This clone was found a few times. The DNA for the CDR3 is TGTGCCAGCAGCCAAGCATCCGGGACAGTTGATTCACCCCTCCACTTT. It yields the protein CASSQASGTVDSPLHF. The V call is TRBV3-1 (or the pseudogene TRBV3-2), the J call TRBJ1-6, with 7 bases lining up with TRBD1. V dropped 1 base and J dropped 8; count of bases not matched to a gene: 8. There are 16 residues in the CDR3. CDR1 and CDR2 (germline): LGHDT, YNNKEL (reference sequence).

The chain links TRBV5-1 to TRBJ2-3; TRBD1 agrees at 7 bases. With 4 bases clipped from V and 0 bases from J, the junction kept 8 bases outside the gene matches. From germline, CDR1 is SGHRS and CDR2 YFSETQ. This CDR3 contains 16 residues. The chain's CDR3 is CASSRTGSFSTDTQYF. The CDR3 region has the DNA TGCGCCAGCAGCCGGACAGGCAGTTTTAGCACAGATACGCAGTATTTT.

V gene TRBV7-8 combines with J gene TRBJ2-1; D may be TRBD2 (7 bases). The V and J ends lost 5 bases and 1 base respectively, with 12 bases between them. In germline, CDR1 is SGHVS, CDR2 FQNEAQ. There are 15 residues in the CDR3. The CDR3 DNA follows: TGTGCCAGCAGCCAAGGGAGGGGGTCCTACAATGAGCAGTTCTTC. Translating it yields CASSQGRGSYNEQFF.

The chain uses TRBV7-7 and TRBJ2-2; 7 bases map to TRBD1. CDR1 and CDR2 (germline): SSHAT, FNYEAQ (reference sequence). After removal of 4 bases from V and 6 bases from J, the junction contained 8 bases not matched to a gene. The CDR3 sequence is 15 residues long. CDR3 protein: CASSSTGAGSGELFF. DNA of the CDR3: TGTGCCAGCAGCTCTACAGGGGCTGGATCCGGGGAGCTGTTTTTT.

This clone appeared a few times. The chain carries TRBV29-1 and TRBJ2-1; D gene ambiguous. Germline V gives CDR1 SQVTM, CDR2 ANQGSEA. V shed 7 bases and J shed 1 base, with 14 bases lying between them. The CDR3 covers 14 residues. The CDR3 here is CSGGLGNSYNEQFF. In DNA form, the CDR3 reads TGCAGCGGAGGTCTCGGTAATTCCTACAATGAGCAGTTCTTC.

The genes are TRBV29-1 and TRBJ2-2; 8 bases map to TRBD1. Germline lookup yields CDR1 SQVTM and CDR2 ANQGSEA. V shed 6 bases and J 0 bases; nucleotides not matched to a gene: 6. The CDR3 covers 15 residues. CDR3 sequence (DNA): TGCAGCGTATACCGGGACAGGACGAACACCGGGGAGCTGTTTTTT. Translating it yields CSVYRDRTNTGELFF.

This chain joins TRBV6-6 and TRBJ2-7; a possible D gene is TRBD1 (6 bases). This CDR3 comprises 16 residues. V lost 7 bases to trimming and J lost 1 base, with 20 bases between them. Germline CDR1 is MNHNY and CDR2 is SVGAGI (reference sequence). CDR3 DNA sequence: TGTGCCAGCACTCGACAGGCGGGCCGAGGATCCTACGAGCAGTACTTC. It yields the protein CASTRQAGRGSYEQYF.

On this clone itself: Other nucleotide sequences in the sample specify the same CDR3. The chain joins TRBV7-2 to TRBJ1-3; 8 nucleotides agree with TRBD1. The J segment lost 0 bases and the V segment lost 5 bases, leaving 6 bases of the junction unmatched. The CDR3 extends over 16 amino acids. CDR1 and CDR2 (germline): SGHTA, FQGNSA. The CDR3 loop reads CASSLTGGNSGNTIYF. Written as DNA, the CDR3 is TGTGCCAGCAGCCTTACAGGGGGAAACTCTGGAAACACCATATATTTT.

The chain combines TRBV24-1 with TRBJ2-1; 7 bases line up with TRBD1. J lost 6 bases, V lost 2 bases, and 12 bases had no gene match. CDR1 and CDR2 from the germline V gene are KGHDR and SFDVKD. The length of the CDR3 is 17 residues. CDR3 nucleotides: TGTGCCACCAGTGATTCCCTCGACAGGGAAGGGAGCAATGAGCAGTTCTTC. Protein: CATSDSLDREGSNEQFF.

The J gene is TRBJ1-1, the V gene TRBV4-1; 9 nucleotides agree with TRBD1. V trimming: 7 bases; J trimming: 7 bases; junction bases outside the gene matches: 13. Per germline, CDR1 MGHRA and CDR2 YSYEKL. The CDR3 runs 15 residues. The DNA for the CDR3 is TGCGCCAGCAAGGAGGGGACAGGGCGTCGGAGTGAAGCTTTCTTT. It codes for CASKEGTGRRSEAFF.

The chain combines TRBV7-2 with TRBJ2-7; 7 bases map to TRBD1. CDR3 size: 14 residues. Germline V gives CDR1 SGHTA, CDR2 FQGNSA. Losses at the gene ends were 5 bases for V and 2 bases for J; bases not matched to a gene: 6. The chain's CDR3 is CASSTRTGPYEQYF. For the CDR3, the DNA is TGTGCCAGCAGCACCCGGACAGGTCCCTACGAGCAGTACTTC.

The chain joins TRBV10-3 to TRBJ2-2; TRBD1 might be the D (5 bases). Per the germline V gene, CDR1 is ENHRY and CDR2 is SYGVKD. This CDR3 is built from 16 residues. V dropped 3 bases and J dropped 1 base, with 12 bases sitting between them. CDR3 loop: CAISDPGKRNTGELFF. CDR3 in DNA: TGTGCCATCAGTGACCCAGGGAAAAGGAACACCGGGGAGCTGTTTTTT.

This clone was seen only a few times. This chain uses TRBV5-6 with TRBJ2-2; D may be TRBD2 (5 bases). The CDR3 loop spans 16 amino acids. CDR1 is SGHDT and CDR2 is YYEEEE in the germline V gene. Between the trimmed V and J ends, which lost 4 bases and 4 bases, there was a span of 17 bases. Written as DNA, the CDR3 is TGTGCCAGCAGCCTCCCGTCGGGGTCGAGCACCGGGGAGCTGTTTTTT. This translates into CASSLPSGSSTGELFF.

The chain recombines TRBV7-3 with TRBJ2-1; D may be TRBD2 (9 bases). Germline loops: CDR1 SGHTA, CDR2 FQGTGA. Trimming removed 5 bases from V and 0 bases from J, with 26 bases in between. This CDR3 spans 20 amino acids. DNA of the CDR3: TGTGCCAGCAGCCCCCAGGGGGCTAGCGGGGACCCAAGCTCCTACAATGAGCAGTTCTTC. It codes for CASSPQGASGDPSSYNEQFF.